This T cell receptor (beta chain) was sequenced during a study of lymphopenia after photon versus proton radiotherapy. The study, taken as a whole, reports: Proton therapy kept repertoires fairly stable, unlike photons, which gained effector/memory cells. Post-nadir TCR diversity decline inversely tracked overall survival among those who died. Oligoclonal CD8+ Temra expansion after nadir drove photon patients' diversity drop. Authors raise, but do not show, better survival with proton therapy.

Remarks on this clone: Its specificity is not known.

CDR3 length equals 15 residues. J lost 2 bases, V lost 4 bases, and 5 bases had no gene match. Germline V CDR1 and CDR2: SGHDN, FVKESK. Sequencing was performed with immunoSEQ multiplex PCR; in TCRdb, only in-frame clones are kept and a portion is missing. The sample lists about 45,000 clones; roughly 85% were seen once. The sequencing used peripheral blood, collected from a patient treated with photon-based radiotherapy. The clonotype originates from a man in his forties with gastric cancer. The chain is built from TRBV14 and TRBJ2-5, with 9 bases fitting TRBD1. CDR3 nucleotides: TGTGCCAGCAGCCCCCTGGACAGGGGACAAGAGACCCAGTACTTC. As protein: CASSPLDRGQETQYF.